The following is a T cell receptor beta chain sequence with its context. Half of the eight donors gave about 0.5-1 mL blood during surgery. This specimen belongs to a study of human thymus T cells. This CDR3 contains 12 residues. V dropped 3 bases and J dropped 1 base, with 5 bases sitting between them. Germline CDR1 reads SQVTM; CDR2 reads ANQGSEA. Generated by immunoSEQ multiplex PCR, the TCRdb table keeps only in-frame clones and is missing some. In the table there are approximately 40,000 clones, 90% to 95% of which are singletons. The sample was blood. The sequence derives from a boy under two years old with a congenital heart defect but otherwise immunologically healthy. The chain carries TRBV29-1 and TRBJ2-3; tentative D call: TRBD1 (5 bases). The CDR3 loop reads CSVDRGTDTQYF. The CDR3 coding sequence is TGCAGCGTTGACAGGGGCACAGATACGCAGTATTTT.